The following is a T cell receptor beta chain sequence with its context. Its target is unknown. These data are taken from a study of radiation and T cells in renal cell carcinoma. Produced via immunoSEQ multiplex PCR; TCRdb's table is partial and in-frame only. The table lists about 170,000 clones, 88% of them singletons, with 10% to 12% in the top ten. The time point is: blood 4 weeks post-SBRT, at nephrectomy. Treatment here: 15 Gy SBRT to primary tumor, nephrectomy 4 weeks later. Nephrectomy followed 15 Gy stereotactic body radiation by 4 weeks. The study, taken as a whole, reports: Top tumor clonotypes rose in blood 2 weeks post-radiation, then contracted.

The sequencing used blood, collected from a patient whose treatment included radiotherapy and nephrectomy. The source of this sequence is a woman aged 45-60 years with renal cell carcinoma.

The DNA for the CDR3 is TGTGCCAGCAGAGCGGGACAGGGAGGGTATGAGCAGTTCTTC. Translated: CASRAGQGGYEQFF. This chain joins TRBV5-4 and TRBJ2-1; 9 bases are a match to TRBD1. The CDR3 has 14 amino acids. The germline gives CDR1 SGHNT, CDR2 YYREEE (reference sequence). V was pared by 5 bases and J by 8 bases, with 8 bases of the junction left unmatched.